The source of this T cell receptor (beta chain) is a study of T cells in Graves' hyperthyroidism and ophthalmopathy. Germline CDR1 and CDR2: DFQATT and SNEGSKA (reference sequence). This CDR3 spans 14 amino acids. Trimming removed 3 bases from V and 1 base from J, with 13 bases in between. Study-wide results and caveats: Median prediction lead before ophthalmopathy onset was about 6.7 months with the model. Most thyroid clonotypes with frequency above 0.001 were detected in blood.

Authors of the study amplified TCR beta CDR3 regions from RNA transcripts. Researchers ran a first-round RT-PCR on the TCR CDR3 using the HTBI primer set. Each CDR3 protein gets one entry after TCRdb re-called the multiplex PCR reads with MiXCR. The sample holds 500,000 to 750,000 distinct CDR3 sequences; 15% to 17% are singletons and the top ten take around 6.6%. Patients between 18 and 65 years old had hyperthyroidism, newly diagnosed and lasting under 2 months. Cells are PBMCs isolated from around 9.4 ml of fresh blood. In this sample, this clonotype turned up many times. As yet, its antigen is unknown.

Sequencing was performed on blood. This clonotype was obtained from a woman under 40 with Graves' hyperthyroidism. V and J are TRBV20-1 and TRBJ2-7; maybe TRBD2 (6 bases). The CDR3 coding sequence is TGCAGTGCTAGTGATACTGGGGGGTCCTACGAGCAGTACTTC. This gives the protein CSASDTGGSYEQYF.